This T cell receptor (beta chain) was recovered during a study of technical replicates of blood from several donors. V dropped 5 bases and J dropped 4; count of bases not matched to a gene: 7. The germline gives CDR1 SNHLY, CDR2 FYNNEI. This CDR3 is built from 15 residues. TCRdb's copy holds only in-frame clones and misses some; the assay was immunoSEQ multiplex PCR. The sample lists tens of thousands of clones; about 86% were seen once. This clone was seen just once. The specimen sequenced was PBMCs. The TCR originated in a human donor in good health. Some clones in this sample may be carry-over from other donors' samples. The chain is built from TRBV2 and TRBJ1-5, with 8 bases lining up with TRBD1. The CDR3 nucleotides read TGTGCCAGCAGTCCGCGACAGGGGACGAATCAGCCCCAGCATTTT. Protein sequence: CASSPRQGTNQPQHF.